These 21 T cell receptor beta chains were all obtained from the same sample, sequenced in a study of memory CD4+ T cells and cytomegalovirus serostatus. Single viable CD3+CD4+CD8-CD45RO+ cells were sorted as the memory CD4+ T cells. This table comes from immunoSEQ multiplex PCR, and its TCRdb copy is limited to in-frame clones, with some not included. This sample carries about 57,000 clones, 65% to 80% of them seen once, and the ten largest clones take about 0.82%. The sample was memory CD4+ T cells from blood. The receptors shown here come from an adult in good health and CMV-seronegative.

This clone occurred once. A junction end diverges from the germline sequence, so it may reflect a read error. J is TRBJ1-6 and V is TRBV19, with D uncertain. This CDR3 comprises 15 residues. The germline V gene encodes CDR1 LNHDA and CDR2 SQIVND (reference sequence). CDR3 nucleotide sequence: TGTGCCAGTAGTATTGGTACAACTACTAATTCAGCCCTCCACTTT. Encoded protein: CASSIGTTTNSALHF. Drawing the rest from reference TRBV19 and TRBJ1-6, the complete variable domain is DGGITQSPKYLFRKEGQNVTLSCEQNLNHDAMYWYRQDPGQGLRLIYYSQIVNDFQKGDIAEGYSVSREKKESFPLTVTSAQKNPTAFYLCASSIGTTTNSALHFGNGTRLTVT.

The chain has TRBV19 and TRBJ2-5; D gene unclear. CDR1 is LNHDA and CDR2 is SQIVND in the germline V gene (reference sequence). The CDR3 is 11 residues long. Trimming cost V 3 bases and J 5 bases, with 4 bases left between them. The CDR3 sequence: CASSIMETQYF. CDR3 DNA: TGTGCCAGTAGTATTATGGAGACCCAGTACTTC.

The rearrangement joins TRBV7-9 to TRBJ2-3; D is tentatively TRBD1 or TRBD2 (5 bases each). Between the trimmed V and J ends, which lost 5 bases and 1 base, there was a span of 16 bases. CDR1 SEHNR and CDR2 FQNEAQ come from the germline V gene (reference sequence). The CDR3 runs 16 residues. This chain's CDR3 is CASSPRRDGGTDTQYF. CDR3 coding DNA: TGTGCCAGCAGCCCACGACGGGACGGGGGCACAGATACGCAGTATTTT.

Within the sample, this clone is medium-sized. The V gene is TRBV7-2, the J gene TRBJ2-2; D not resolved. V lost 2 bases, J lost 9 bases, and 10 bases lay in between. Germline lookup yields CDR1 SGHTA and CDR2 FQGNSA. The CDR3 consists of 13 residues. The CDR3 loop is CASSLSVGRELFF. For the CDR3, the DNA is TGTGCCAGCAGCTTAAGCGTAGGAAGGGAGCTGTTTTTT.

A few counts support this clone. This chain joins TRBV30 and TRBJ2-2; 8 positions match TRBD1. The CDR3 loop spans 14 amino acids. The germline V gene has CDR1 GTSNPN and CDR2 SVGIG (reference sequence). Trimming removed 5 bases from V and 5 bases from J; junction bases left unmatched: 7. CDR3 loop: CAWDQGAQTGELFF. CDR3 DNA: TGTGCCTGGGATCAGGGGGCGCAAACCGGGGAGCTGTTTTTT.

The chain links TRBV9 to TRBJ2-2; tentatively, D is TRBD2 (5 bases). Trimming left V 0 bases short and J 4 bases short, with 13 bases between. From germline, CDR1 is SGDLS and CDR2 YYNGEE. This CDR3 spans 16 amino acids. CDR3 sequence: CASSVDAPGSTGELFF. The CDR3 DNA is TGTGCCAGCAGCGTAGACGCCCCGGGAAGCACCGGGGAGCTGTTTTTT.

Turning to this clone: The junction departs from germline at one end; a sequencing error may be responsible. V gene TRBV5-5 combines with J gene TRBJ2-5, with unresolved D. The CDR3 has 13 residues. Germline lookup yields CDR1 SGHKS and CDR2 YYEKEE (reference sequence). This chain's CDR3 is CAGSLASAETQYF. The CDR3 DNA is TGTGCCGGCAGCTTAGCTAGTGCGGAGACCCAGTACTTC.

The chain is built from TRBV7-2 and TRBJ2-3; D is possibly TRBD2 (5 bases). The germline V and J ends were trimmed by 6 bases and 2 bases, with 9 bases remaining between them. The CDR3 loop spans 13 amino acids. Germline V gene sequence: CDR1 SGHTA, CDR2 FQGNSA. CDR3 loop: CASSTSYTDTQYF. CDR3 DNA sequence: TGTGCCAGCAGTACTAGTTACACAGATACGCAGTATTTT.

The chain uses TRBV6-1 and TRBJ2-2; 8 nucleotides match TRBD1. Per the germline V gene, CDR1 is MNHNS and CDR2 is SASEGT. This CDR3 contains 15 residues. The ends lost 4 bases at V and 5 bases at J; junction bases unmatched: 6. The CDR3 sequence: CASSGLGQATGELFF. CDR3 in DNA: TGTGCCAGCAGTGGGTTGGGACAGGCTACCGGGGAGCTGTTTTTT.

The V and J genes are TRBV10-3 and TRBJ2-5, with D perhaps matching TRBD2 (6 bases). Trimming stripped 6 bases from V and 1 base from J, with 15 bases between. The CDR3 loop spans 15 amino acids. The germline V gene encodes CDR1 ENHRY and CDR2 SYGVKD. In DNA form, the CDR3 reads TGTGCCATCAGAGGGACTCGCGAATTCCAAGAGACCCAGTACTTC. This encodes CAIRGTREFQETQYF.

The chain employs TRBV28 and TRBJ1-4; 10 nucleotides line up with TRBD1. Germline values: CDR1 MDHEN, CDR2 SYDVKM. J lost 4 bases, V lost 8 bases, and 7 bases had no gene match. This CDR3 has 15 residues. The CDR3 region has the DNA TGTGCCAGCTGTACGGGACAGGGGTGTAATGAAAAACTGTTTTTT. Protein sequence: CASCTGQGCNEKLFF.

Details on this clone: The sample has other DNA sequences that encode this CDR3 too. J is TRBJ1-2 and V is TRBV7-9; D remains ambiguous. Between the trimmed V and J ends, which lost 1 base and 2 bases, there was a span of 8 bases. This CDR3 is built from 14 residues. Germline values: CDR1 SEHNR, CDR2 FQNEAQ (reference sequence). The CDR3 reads CASSLVQANYGYTF. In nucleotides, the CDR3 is TGTGCCAGCAGCTTAGTTCAGGCAAACTATGGCTACACCTTC.

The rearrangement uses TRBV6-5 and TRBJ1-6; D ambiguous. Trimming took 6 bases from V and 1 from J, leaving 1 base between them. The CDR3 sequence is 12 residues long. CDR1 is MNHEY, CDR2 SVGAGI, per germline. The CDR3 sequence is CASRSYNSPLHF. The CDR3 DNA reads TGTGCCAGCAGGTCCTATAATTCACCCCTCCACTTT.

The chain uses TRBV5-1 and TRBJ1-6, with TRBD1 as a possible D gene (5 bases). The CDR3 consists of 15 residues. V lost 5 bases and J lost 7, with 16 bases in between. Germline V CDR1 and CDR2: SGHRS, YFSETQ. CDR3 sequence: CASRYLTGTNSPLHF. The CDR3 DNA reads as TGCGCCAGCAGATACCTAACCGGGACGAATTCACCCCTCCACTTT. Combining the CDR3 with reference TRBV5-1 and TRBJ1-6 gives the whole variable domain KAGVTQTPRYLIKTRGQQVTLSCSPISGHRSVSWYQQTPGQGLQFLFEYFSETQRNKGNFPGRFSGRQFSNSRSEMNVSTLELGDSALYLCASRYLTGTNSPLHFGNGTRLTVT.

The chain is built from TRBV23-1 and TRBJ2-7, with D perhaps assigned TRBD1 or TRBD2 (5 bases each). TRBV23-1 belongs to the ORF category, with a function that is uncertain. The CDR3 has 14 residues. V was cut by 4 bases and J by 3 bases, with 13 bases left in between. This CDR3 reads CASSRGIRVYEQYF. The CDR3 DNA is TGCGCCAGCAGTCGAGGGATCAGGGTCTACGAGCAGTACTTC.

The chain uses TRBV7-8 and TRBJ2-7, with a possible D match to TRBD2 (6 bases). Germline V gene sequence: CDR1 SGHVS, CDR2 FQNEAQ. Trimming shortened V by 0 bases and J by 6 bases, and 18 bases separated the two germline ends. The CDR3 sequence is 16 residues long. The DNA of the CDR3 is TGTGCCAGCAGCTTAGCGTTGCCTAGCGCAAACCTCGAGCAGTACTTC. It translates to CASSLALPSANLEQYF.

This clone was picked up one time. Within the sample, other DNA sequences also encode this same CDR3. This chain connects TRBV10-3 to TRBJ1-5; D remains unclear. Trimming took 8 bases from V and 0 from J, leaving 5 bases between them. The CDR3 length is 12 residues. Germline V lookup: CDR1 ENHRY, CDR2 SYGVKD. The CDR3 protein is CAIRGSNQPQHF. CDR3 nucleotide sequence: TGTGCCATCCGGGGTAGCAATCAGCCCCAGCATTTT.

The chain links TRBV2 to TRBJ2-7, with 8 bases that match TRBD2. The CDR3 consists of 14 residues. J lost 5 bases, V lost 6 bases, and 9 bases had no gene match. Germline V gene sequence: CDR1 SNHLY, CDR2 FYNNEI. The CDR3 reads CASRVLREVHEQYF. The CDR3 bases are TGTGCCAGCAGGGTCTTGCGGGAGGTCCACGAGCAGTACTTC.

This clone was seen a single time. CDR3 sequence reads: CASSPLGRSDTDTQYF. The CDR3 DNA follows: TGTGCCAGCAGCCCCCTGGGGCGGAGCGACACAGATACGCAGTATTTT. The rearrangement joins TRBV28 to TRBJ2-3, with a possible D match to TRBD1 (5 bases). This CDR3 is 16 amino acids long. Trimming shortened V by 6 bases and J by 2 bases, and 18 bases separated the two germline ends. The germline V gene has CDR1 MDHEN and CDR2 SYDVKM.

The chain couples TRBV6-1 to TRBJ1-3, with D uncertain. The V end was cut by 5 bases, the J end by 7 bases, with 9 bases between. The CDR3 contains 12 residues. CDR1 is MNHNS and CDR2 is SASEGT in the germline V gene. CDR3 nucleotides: TGTGCCAGCAGTCCCTTGTGGAACACCATATATTTT. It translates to CASSPLWNTIYF.

DNA of the CDR3: TGTGCCAGCAGTTTCGAACAGGGGTCGGGGAAAACTGAAGCTTTCTTT. Its protein product is CASSFEQGSGKTEAFF. The V and J genes are TRBV6-6 and TRBJ1-1, with 7 bases lining up with TRBD1. Germline V gene data show CDR1 as MNHNY and CDR2 as SVGAGI (reference sequence). The V and J ends lost 4 bases and 5 bases, in that order; junction bases with no gene match: 13. The CDR3 is 16 amino acids.